Listed below are T cell receptor beta chains from one sample, sequenced in a study of T-cell memory formation after mild COVID-19. TCRdb re-called the 5' RACE reads through MiXCR, storing one row per CDR3 protein. The repertoire holds approximately 300,000 distinct CDR3 sequences, about 15% seen once, with 22% in the top ten. The sequenced sample consisted of PBMCs or a T cell subset sorted from them (not recorded which). Receptors originate from a man aged 18 to 29 who had mild COVID-19 (a few samples of this study predate the infection). Cell type and time point are not known. CDR3s leave out the opening cysteine and the closing phenylalanine or tryptophan. D genes are given only for firm matches.

j_call cdr3_length d_call v_call cdr3_aa
TRBJ2-3 12 . TRBV5-1 ASSLGSLTDTQY
TRBJ2-5 11 . TRBV7-9 ASSPQDAGTQY
TRBJ1-2 12 . TRBV4-2 ASSQAELNYGYT
TRBJ2-5 13 . TRBV12-3/TRBV12-4 ASSFDGGREETQY
TRBJ1-3 13 . TRBV7-9 ASSFRGSSGNTIY
TRBJ2-7 12 TRBD1 TRBV7-9 ASSDRDSPYEQY
TRBJ2-2 14 . TRBV5-4 ASSLGAAGNTGELF
TRBJ1-5 12 . TRBV4-1 ASSQGYSNQPQH
TRBJ1-6 14 . TRBV4-1 ASSQDRGAHNSPLH
TRBJ2-4 12 . TRBV7-9 ASSFGAAKNIQY
TRBJ2-1 14 TRBD1 TRBV5-1 ASGETGTGIVNEQF
TRBJ1-1 11 . TRBV7-6 ASSSFENTEAF
TRBJ2-7 12 TRBD2 TRBV20-1 SASLAGAGYEQY
TRBJ1-2 13 . TRBV4-1 ASSHPGTHNYGYT
TRBJ2-5 11 . TRBV7-7 ASGTRLQETQY
TRBJ1-1 11 . TRBV6-5 ASSHGGGYEAF
TRBJ1-2 13 TRBD1 TRBV7-2 ASSFRTGVEYGYT
TRBJ2-1 11 . TRBV4-2 ASSQWGSLEQF
TRBJ2-5 9 TRBD2 TRBV5-1 ASSSGEGRY
TRBJ2-3 12 . TRBV12-3/TRBV12-4 ASSYRGLTDTQY
TRBJ2-5 13 . TRBV4-3 ASSQESATQETQY
TRBJ2-1 15 . TRBV5-1 ASSSTAGSGSYNEQF
TRBJ1-1 8 . TRBV28 ASSSFEAF
TRBJ2-5 15 TRBD2 TRBV7-2 ASSLSGRGFSQETQY
TRBJ2-5 13 . TRBV24-1 ATSDSRGAQETQY
TRBJ1-1 12 . TRBV2 ASSMTVRDTEAF
TRBJ2-2 13 TRBD2 TRBV9 ASSGLALNTGELF
TRBJ2-5 10 . TRBV28 ASARPQETQY
TRBJ2-2 11 . TRBV12-3/TRBV12-4 ASSLLGPGELF
TRBJ2-5 11 . TRBV20-1 SALGPDQETQY
TRBJ2-4 15 . TRBV18 ASSMGTASLAKNIQY
TRBJ1-2 13 TRBD1 TRBV14 ASSPVDRTLYGYT
TRBJ1-5 11 TRBD1 TRBV7-2 ASGVTGDQPQH
TRBJ1-1 12 TRBD1 TRBV3-1 ASSHGTVNTEAF
TRBJ2-3 13 . TRBV9 ASSVGGLRTDTQY
TRBJ2-3 12 . TRBV10-2 ASSLGPTPDTQY
TRBJ2-1 13 TRBD2 TRBV19 ASMAWTSGGDEQF
TRBJ1-1 9 . TRBV30 AWGGNTEAF
TRBJ1-1 11 . TRBV20-1 SAGPQIYTEAF
TRBJ2-3 13 . TRBV12-3/TRBV12-4 ASSLESRVTDTQY
TRBJ1-1 14 . TRBV4-3 ASSQDSGLTNTEAF
TRBJ2-3 13 TRBD1 TRBV18 ASSLDRSEGVSQY
TRBJ1-1 16 . TRBV14 ASSQESTRGPSSTEAF
TRBJ2-3 13 TRBD1 TRBV4-2 ASSQAGTGTDTQY
TRBJ2-5 13 TRBD1 TRBV11-2 ASSRRQTGQETQY
TRBJ2-1 11 . TRBV6-2/TRBV6-3 ASSRRPYNEQF
TRBJ1-2 13 . TRBV7-3 ASSLYGGQRDGYT
TRBJ1-2 11 . TRBV5-6 ASSLEGRNGYT
TRBJ1-4 16 . TRBV4-1 ASSPTRASNRNNEKLF
TRBJ2-3 14 TRBD2 TRBV14 ASSQGYSGGADTQY